The 5 T cell receptor beta chains listed next were all sequenced from one sample in a study of technical replicates of blood from a handful of donors. TCRdb's copy holds only in-frame clones and misses some; the assay was immunoSEQ multiplex PCR. In the table there are about 13,000 clones, 65% to 90% of which are singletons. Specimen: PBMCs. Receptors were obtained from a human donor in good health.

The J gene is TRBJ2-7, the V gene TRBV10-1; maybe TRBD1 (6 bases). Per germline, CDR1 WNHNN and CDR2 SYGVQD (reference sequence). This CDR3 has 15 residues. Trimming took off 5 bases at V and 2 bases at J, with 16 bases between the two ends. CDR3 DNA sequence: TGCGCCAGCAGTCGCCAGGGGTCCTCTCCCTACGAGCAGTACTTC. It encodes CASSRQGSSPYEQYF.

The chain is built from TRBV6-5 and TRBJ1-2, with D uncertain. Germline V CDR1 and CDR2: MNHEY, SVGAGI. V was cut by 1 base and J by 1 base, with 4 bases left in between. The CDR3 has 13 amino acids. CDR3 region: CASSYYSNYGYTF. CDR3 coding DNA: TGTGCCAGCAGTTACTACAGTAACTATGGCTACACCTTC.

This rearrangement joins TRBV6-1 to TRBJ2-2, with 7 bases identical to TRBD2. Germline values: CDR1 MNHNS, CDR2 SASEGT. The junction had 4 bases not matched to a gene; V was cut back by 4 bases and J by 2 bases. The CDR3 is 15 amino acids. CDR3 DNA sequence: TGTGCCAGCAGTGTGGCTAGCGGAAACACCGGGGAGCTGTTTTTT. Its translation is CASSVASGNTGELFF.

The gene calls are TRBV30 and TRBJ2-7, with a possible D match to TRBD1 (7 bases). V lost 2 bases to trimming and J lost 6 bases, with 17 bases between them. The CDR3 length is 14 residues. From germline, CDR1 is GTSNPN and CDR2 SVGIG (reference sequence). CDR3 sequence reads: CAWSQQGRSLEQYF. The CDR3 DNA reads as TGTGCCTGGAGTCAACAGGGGAGGTCCCTCGAGCAGTACTTC. The whole variable domain, remainder taken from reference TRBV30 and TRBJ2-7, is SQTIHQWPATLVQPVGSPLSLECTVEGTSNPNLYWYRQAAGRGLQLLFYSVGIGQISSEVPQNLSASRPQDRQFILSSKKLLLSDSGFYLCAWSQQGRSLEQYFGPGTRLTVT.

The chain employs TRBV2 and TRBJ1-2; D may be TRBD1 (6 bases). Trimming shortened V by 6 bases and J by 0 bases, and 11 bases separated the two germline ends. This CDR3 is built from 14 residues. From germline, CDR1 is SNHLY and CDR2 FYNNEI. CDR3 nucleotides: TGTGCCAGCAGGACGGGACAAACTAACTATGGCTACACCTTC. This sequence encodes CASRTGQTNYGYTF.